The 7 T cell receptor beta chains given below trace back to one sample, sequenced in a study of control samples from healthy donors and cancer patients. TCRdb's table, derived via immunoSEQ multiplex PCR, lists solely in-frame clones and lacks some. The sample lists 250,000 to 300,000 clones, almost 85% occurring once. Sequenced input: PBMCs. Receptors were obtained from a woman in her fifties or sixties with lung cancer.

This clone was found once. This chain uses TRBV6-5 with TRBJ1-2; TRBD1 matches 11 bases. This CDR3 has 16 amino acids. The germline gives CDR1 MNHEY, CDR2 SVGAGI. The trim removed 0 bases at V and 4 bases at J, leaving 4 bases unmatched. CDR3 in DNA: TGTGCCAGCAGTTACTCGAGTGGACAGGGGGCCTATGGCTACACCTTC. Translation gives CASSYSSGQGAYGYTF.

V gene TRBV2 combines with J gene TRBJ2-5; D is undetermined. From germline, CDR1 is SNHLY and CDR2 FYNNEI. The CDR3 covers 13 residues. Trimming took off 5 bases at V and 5 bases at J, with 12 bases between the two ends. The CDR3 is CASSQNRRETQYF. Here the CDR3 DNA reads TGTGCCAGCAGTCAGAACCGTCGGGAGACCCAGTACTTC. The complete variable domain, with remaining parts taken from reference TRBV2 and TRBJ2-5, reads EPEVTQTPSHQVTQMGQEVILRCVPISNHLYFYWYRQILGQKVEFLVSFYNNEISEKSEIFDDQFSVERPDGSNFTLKIRSTKLEDSAMYFCASSQNRRETQYFGPGTRLLVL.

A single count supports this clone. The V gene is TRBV7-3, the J gene TRBJ2-6; 7 bases align to TRBD1. The CDR3 covers 15 residues. V shed 4 bases, J shed 1 base, and the junction held 1 base outside the gene matches. Germline lookup yields CDR1 SGHTA and CDR2 FQGTGA. The CDR3 reads CASSSGQSGANVLTF. As DNA, the CDR3 is TGTGCCAGCAGCTCGGGACAGTCTGGGGCCAACGTCCTGACTTTC. Drawing the rest from reference TRBV7-3 and TRBJ2-6, the complete variable domain is GAGVSQTPSNKVTEKGKYVELRCDPISGHTALYWYRQSLGQGPEFLIYFQGTGAADDSGLPNDRFFAVRPEGSVSTLKIQRTERGDSAVYLCASSSGQSGANVLTFGAGSRLTVL.

The chain combines TRBV30 with TRBJ1-4; tentative D call: TRBD1 (5 bases). CDR1 GTSNPN and CDR2 SVGIG come from the germline V gene (reference sequence). This CDR3 region has 16 residues. Trimming took 1 base from V and 0 from J, leaving 12 bases between them. CDR3 protein: CAWSEDGTATNEKLFF. DNA of the CDR3: TGTGCCTGGAGTGAAGACGGGACCGCAACTAATGAAAAACTGTTTTTT. The full variable domain, its missing parts supplied by reference TRBV30 and TRBJ1-4, is SQTIHQWPATLVQPVGSPLSLECTVEGTSNPNLYWYRQAAGRGLQLLFYSVGIGQISSEVPQNLSASRPQDRQFILSSKKLLLSDSGFYLCAWSEDGTATNEKLFFGSGTQLSVL.

The CDR3 loop is CASSVEGTSAYEQFF. The CDR3 nucleotides are TGTGCCAGCAGCGTAGAGGGGACTAGCGCCTATGAGCAGTTCTTC. This rearrangement joins TRBV9 to TRBJ2-1, with 10 bases fitting TRBD2. Trimming took 0 bases from V and 8 from J; bases not matched to a gene: 5. From germline, CDR1 is SGDLS and CDR2 YYNGEE. This CDR3 comprises 15 residues.

This chain joins TRBV3-1 (or the pseudogene TRBV3-2) and TRBJ1-5, with D unclear. The V gene's germline CDR1 is LGHDT and CDR2 YNNKEL (reference sequence). The CDR3 is made up of 15 amino acids. The germline V and J ends were trimmed by 1 base and 3 bases, with 10 bases remaining between them. The CDR3 DNA follows: TGTGCCAGCAGCCAAGGGTTTGGCCCCAATCAGCCCCAGCATTTT. Translating it yields CASSQGFGPNQPQHF.

CDR3 protein: CASSVSGVTYNEQFF. DNA of the CDR3: TGTGCCAGCAGCGTGTCAGGGGTAACCTACAATGAGCAGTTCTTC. This chain connects TRBV9 to TRBJ2-1; D is perhaps TRBD1 (6 bases). Germline loops: CDR1 SGDLS, CDR2 YYNGEE. Trimming shortened V by 2 bases and J by 2 bases, and 11 bases separated the two germline ends. The CDR3 extends over 15 amino acids. The variable domain in full, with the rest retrieved from reference TRBV9 and TRBJ2-1, is DSGVTQTPKHLITATGQRVTLRCSPRSGDLSVYWYQQSLDQGLQFLIQYYNGEERAKGNILERFSAQQFPDLHSELNLSSLELGDSALYFCASSVSGVTYNEQFFGPGTRLTVL.